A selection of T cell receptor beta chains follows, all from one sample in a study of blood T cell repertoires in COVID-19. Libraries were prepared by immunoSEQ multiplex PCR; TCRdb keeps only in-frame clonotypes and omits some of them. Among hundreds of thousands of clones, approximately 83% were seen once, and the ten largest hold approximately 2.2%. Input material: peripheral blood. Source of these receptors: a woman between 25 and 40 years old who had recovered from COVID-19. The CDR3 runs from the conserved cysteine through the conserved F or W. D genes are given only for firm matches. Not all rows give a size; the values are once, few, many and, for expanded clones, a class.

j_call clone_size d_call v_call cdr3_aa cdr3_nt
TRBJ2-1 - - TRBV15 CATSNAGDEQFF TGTGCCACCAGCAACGCAGGGGATGAGCAGTTCTTC
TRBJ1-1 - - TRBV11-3 CASSSGPGLNTEAFF TGTGCCAGCAGCTCCGGGCCGGGGTTGAACACTGAAGCTTTCTTT
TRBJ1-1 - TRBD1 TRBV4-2 CASSQVPRGRNTEAFF TGTGCCAGCAGCCAAGTTCCCAGGGGGCGGAACACTGAAGCTTTCTTT
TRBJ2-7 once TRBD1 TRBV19 CASSITPGQGAYEQYF TGTGCCAGTAGTATTACTCCGGGACAGGGGGCCTACGAGCAGTACTTC
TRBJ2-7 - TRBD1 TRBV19 CASSMTGTGGDEQYF TGTGCCAGTAGTATGACAGGGACAGGGGGAGACGAGCAGTACTTC
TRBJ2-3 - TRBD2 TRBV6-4 CASSDSASGRAANTQYF TGTGCCAGCAGTGACTCTGCTAGCGGGAGGGCCGCGAATACGCAGTATTTT
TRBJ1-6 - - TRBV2 CASSAAENSPLHF TGTGCCAGCAGCGCAGCGGAAAATTCACCCCTCCACTTT
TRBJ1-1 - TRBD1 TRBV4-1 CASSQDPQGLTEAFF TGCGCCAGCAGCCAAGACCCACAGGGGCTCACTGAAGCTTTCTTT
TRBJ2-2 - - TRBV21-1 CASSTGAGEWTGELFF TGTGCCAGCAGCACCGGGGCGGGAGAATGGACCGGGGAGCTGTTTTTT
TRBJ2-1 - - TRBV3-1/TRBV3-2 CASSLDGSSYNEQFF TGTGCCAGCAGCCTAGACGGTAGCTCCTACAATGAGCAGTTCTTC
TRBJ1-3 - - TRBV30 CAWGFGGTDSGNTIYF TGTGCCTGGGGGTTTGGGGGGACCGACTCTGGAAACACCATATATTTT
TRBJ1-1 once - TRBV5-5 CASSLSPGHQAFF TGTGCCAGCAGCTTGTCGCCGGGACACCAAGCTTTCTTT
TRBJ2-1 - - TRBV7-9 CASSYGQSEQFF TGTGCCAGCAGCTACGGACAAAGTGAGCAGTTCTTC
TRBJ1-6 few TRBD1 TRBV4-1 CASSLYRDSDSPLHF TGCGCCAGCAGCCTTTACCGGGACAGCGATTCACCCCTCCACTTT
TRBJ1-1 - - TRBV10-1 CASSGQGYTEAFF TGCGCCAGCAGTGGGCAGGGGTACACTGAAGCTTTCTTT
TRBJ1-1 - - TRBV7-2 CASSSLAGMNTEAFF TGTGCCAGCAGTTCTCTGGCGGGAATGAACACTGAAGCTTTCTTT
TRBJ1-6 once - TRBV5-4 CASSNELSSYNSPLHF TGTGCCAGCAGCAACGAGTTAAGCTCCTATAATTCACCCCTCCACTTT
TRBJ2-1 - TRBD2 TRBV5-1 CASSRTSGSYNEQFF TGCGCCAGCAGCCGAACTAGCGGGAGCTACAATGAGCAGTTCTTC